This T cell receptor (beta chain) originates from a study of shared clonotypes between healthy human individuals. Clones were read by immunoSEQ multiplex PCR, and TCRdb kept only the in-frame ones, dropping some. The table lists a few million clones, 80% to 95% of them singletons. The CDR3 length is 15 residues. V shed 1 base and J 4 bases; nucleotides not matched to a gene: 8. In germline, CDR1 is SGHRS, CDR2 YFSETQ. The sample comprised naive CD4+ T cells from PBMCs. Subset noted: CD45RA+ positively selected. The clonotype was recovered from a young man in good health. Some clones in this sample may be carry-over from other donors' samples. The chain is built from TRBV5-1 and TRBJ2-7; 7 bases fit TRBD1. CDR3 in amino acids: CASSLMGDSDYEQYF. The CDR3 DNA reads TGCGCCAGCAGCTTGATGGGGGACAGCGATTACGAGCAGTACTTC. Based on the CDR3 plus reference TRBV5-1 and TRBJ2-7, the full variable domain is KAGVTQTPRYLIKTRGQQVTLSCSPISGHRSVSWYQQTPGQGLQFLFEYFSETQRNKGNFPGRFSGRQFSNSRSEMNVSTLELGDSALYLCASSLMGDSDYEQYFGPGTRLTVT.